This T cell receptor (beta chain) was documented in a study of PD-1 blockade in classical Hodgkin lymphoma. Following autologous stem cell transplantation, relapse occurred in every patient, and exposure to brentuximab vedotin varied. Measured with immunoSEQ multiplex PCR; TCRdb has only the in-frame clones, and not every one. Of just over 60,000 clones listed, 88% are singletons. Germline V gene sequence: CDR1 SEHNR, CDR2 FQNEAQ (reference sequence). V lost 5 bases and J 2 bases, leaving 19 bases between the germline ends. This CDR3 has 17 residues. This chain joins TRBV7-9 and TRBJ1-5, with D possibly matching TRBD1 (5 bases). The receptor was isolated from a human donor with classical Hodgkin lymphoma. Source: peripheral blood mononuclear cells (PBMCs), taken at baseline. CDR3: CASSPPGAGFGNQPQHF. The CDR3 nucleotides are TGTGCCAGCAGCCCTCCCGGGGCAGGCTTCGGCAATCAGCCCCAGCATTTT.